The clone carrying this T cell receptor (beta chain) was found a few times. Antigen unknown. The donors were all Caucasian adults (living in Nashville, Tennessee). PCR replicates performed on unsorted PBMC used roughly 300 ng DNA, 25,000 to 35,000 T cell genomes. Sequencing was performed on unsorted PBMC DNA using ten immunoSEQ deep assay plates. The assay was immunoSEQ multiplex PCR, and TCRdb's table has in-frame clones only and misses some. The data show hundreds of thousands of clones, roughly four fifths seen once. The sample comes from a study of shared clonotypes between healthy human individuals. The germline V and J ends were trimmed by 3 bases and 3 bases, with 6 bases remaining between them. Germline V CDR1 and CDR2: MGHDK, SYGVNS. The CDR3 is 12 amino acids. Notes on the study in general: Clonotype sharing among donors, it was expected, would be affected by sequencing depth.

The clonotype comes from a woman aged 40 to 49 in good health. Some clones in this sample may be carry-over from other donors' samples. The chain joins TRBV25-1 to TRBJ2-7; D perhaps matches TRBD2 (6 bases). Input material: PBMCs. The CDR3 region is CASSEGLYEQYF. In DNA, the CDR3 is TGTGCCAGCAGTGAGGGACTCTACGAGCAGTACTTC.